This T cell receptor (beta chain) is drawn from a study of T cells in Graves' hyperthyroidism and ophthalmopathy. In this sample, this clonotype turned up many times. From RNA transcripts, TCR beta CDR3 regions were amplified. The HTBI primer set drove a first-round RT-PCR of the TCR CDR3. TCRdb itself ran the multiplex PCR reads through MiXCR, one entry per CDR3 protein. The table records 650,000 to 750,000 distinct CDR3 sequences, about 14% of them present only once. Between the trimmed V and J ends, which lost 8 bases and 7 bases, there was a span of 5 bases. In germline, CDR1 is MNHNS, CDR2 SASEGT. The CDR3 spans 9 residues.

Material for sequencing was blood. J is TRBJ2-5 and V is TRBV6-1; D assignment may be TRBD1 or TRBD2 (5 bases each). The source of this sequence is a woman younger than 30 with Graves' hyperthyroidism. DNA for the CDR3: TGTGCCAGCGGGGGGACCCAGTACTTC. The encoded protein is CASGGTQYF.